Below are 4 T cell receptor beta chains sequenced from a single sample in a study of CD8+ T cells in alopecia areata. Treatment reported: oral pan-JAK inhibitor, 5-10 mg twice daily. Sequencing used cDNA as its template, made by extracting RNA and reverse transcribing it. The repertoire was sequenced with immunoSEQ multiplex PCR; TCRdb's copy has only in-frame clones and lacks some. The table records 110,000 or so clones, roughly 56% of them present only once. Sequences were derived from CD4+ T cells sorted from blood, sampled at week 24, from a patient treated with tofacitinib. These receptor sequences come from a human donor with alopecia areata.

Comment on this clone: The sample carries other DNA sequences with the same CDR3. V and J are TRBV29-1 and TRBJ2-5; D is uncertain. This CDR3 comprises 10 residues. The germline CDR1 and CDR2 sequences are SQVTM and ANQGSEA. Trimming took 4 bases from V and 5 from J, leaving 5 bases between them. CDR3 in amino acids: CSVARETQYF. CDR3 DNA: TGCAGCGTTGCGAGGGAGACCCAGTACTTC.

This rearrangement joins TRBV7-2 to TRBJ2-7; unclear D gene. CDR1 and CDR2 (germline): SGHTA, FQGNSA. CDR3 length: 12 residues. With 5 bases removed from V and 5 bases from J, the gap between germline ends came to 10 bases. The CDR3 DNA reads TGTGCCAGCAGCCCACGCAGCCACGAGCAGTACTTC. This encodes CASSPRSHEQYF.

V usage is TRBV18 and J usage is TRBJ1-6; D remains unclear. Germline V lookup: CDR1 KGHSH, CDR2 LQKENI. Between the trimmed V and J ends, which lost 3 bases and 8 bases, there was a span of 8 bases. This CDR3 contains 13 residues. The CDR3 sequence is CASSPEVDSPLHF. The CDR3 region has the DNA TGTGCCAGCTCACCCGAAGTGGATTCACCCCTCCACTTT. The whole variable domain, filled in from reference TRBV18 and TRBJ1-6, reads NAGVMQNPRHLVRRRGQEARLRCSPMKGHSHVYWYRQLPEEGLKFMVYLQKENIIDESGMPKERFSAEFPKEGPSILRIQQVVRGDSAAYFCASSPEVDSPLHFGNGTRLTVT.

J is TRBJ1-2 and V is TRBV30, with a weak D call TRBD1 (6 bases). CDR3 length: 13 residues. V lost 2 bases and J lost 8, with 15 bases in between. Germline values: CDR1 GTSNPN, CDR2 SVGIG (reference sequence). CDR3 protein: CAWSPGTPGGYTF. CDR3 nucleotides: TGTGCCTGGAGTCCGGGGACACCCGGGGGCTACACCTTC. Combining the CDR3 with reference TRBV30 and TRBJ1-2 gives the whole variable domain SQTIHQWPATLVQPVGSPLSLECTVEGTSNPNLYWYRQAAGRGLQLLFYSVGIGQISSEVPQNLSASRPQDRQFILSSKKLLLSDSGFYLCAWSPGTPGGYTFGSGTRLTVV.